This record looks at one T cell receptor beta chain sequence and its context. The antigen remains undetermined. The data were obtained in a study of shared clonotypes between healthy human individuals. Here immunoSEQ multiplex PCR was the method, and the copy in TCRdb shows in-frame clones only, minus some. The repertoire includes about 2.4 million clones, roughly 93% of them detected once, and about 0.39% sits in the top ten. Notes on the study in general: Larger estimated richness was generally recorded for naive subsets relative to memory subsets. Represented genetic and exposure-history diversity was restricted by having few donors.

The source is a young man in good health. Some clones in this sample may be carry-over from other donors' samples. The sample consisted of naive CD4+ T cells from PBMCs. The subset is: CD45RA+ positively selected.

The CDR3 bases are TGCGCCAGCAGTTCAGGGATTGATCCACCTGGCTACACCTTC. Its protein product is CASSSGIDPPGYTF. The J gene is TRBJ1-2, the V gene TRBV4-1; TRBD1 might be the D (5 bases). V was shortened by 6 bases and J by 7 bases, with 18 bases between the two germline ends. CDR1 MGHRA and CDR2 YSYEKL come from the germline V gene. The CDR3 runs to 14 residues.